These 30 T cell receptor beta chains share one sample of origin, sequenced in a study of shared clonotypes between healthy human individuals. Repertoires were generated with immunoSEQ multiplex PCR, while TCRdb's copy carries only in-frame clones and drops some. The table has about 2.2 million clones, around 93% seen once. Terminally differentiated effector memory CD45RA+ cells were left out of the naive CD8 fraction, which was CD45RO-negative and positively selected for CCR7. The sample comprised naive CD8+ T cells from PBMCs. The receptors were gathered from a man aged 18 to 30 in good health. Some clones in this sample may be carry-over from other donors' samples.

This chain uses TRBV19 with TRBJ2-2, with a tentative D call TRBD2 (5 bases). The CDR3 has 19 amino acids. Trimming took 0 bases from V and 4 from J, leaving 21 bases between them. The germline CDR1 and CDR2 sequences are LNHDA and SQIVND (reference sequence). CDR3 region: CASSIDIVWASLGTGELFF. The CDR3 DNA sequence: TGTGCCAGTAGTATAGATATAGTTTGGGCTAGCCTAGGCACCGGGGAGCTGTTTTTT.

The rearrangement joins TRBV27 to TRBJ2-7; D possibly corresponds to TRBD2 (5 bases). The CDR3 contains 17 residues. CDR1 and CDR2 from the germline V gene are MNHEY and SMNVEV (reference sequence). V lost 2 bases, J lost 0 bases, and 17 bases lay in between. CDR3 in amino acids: CASSLTTAGLISYEQYF. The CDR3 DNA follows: TGTGCCAGCAGTTTAACTACCGCCGGACTCATCTCCTACGAGCAGTACTTC.

The CDR3 is CASSVGTHGGTEAFF. The CDR3, as DNA: TGTGCCAGCAGCGTAGGGACTCACGGGGGCACTGAAGCTTTCTTT. The chain carries TRBV9 and TRBJ1-1; possible D gene TRBD1, 5 bases. CDR1 is SGDLS, CDR2 YYNGEE, per germline. The CDR3 has 15 residues. V lost 0 bases to trimming and J lost 4 bases, with 13 bases between them.

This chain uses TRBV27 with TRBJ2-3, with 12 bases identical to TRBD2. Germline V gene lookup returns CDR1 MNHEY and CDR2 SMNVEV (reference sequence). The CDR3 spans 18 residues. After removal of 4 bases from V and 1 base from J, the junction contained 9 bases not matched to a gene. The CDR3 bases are TGTGCCAGCAGTTCCATTACTAGCGGGAGGATCGGCACAGATACGCAGTATTTT. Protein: CASSSITSGRIGTDTQYF.

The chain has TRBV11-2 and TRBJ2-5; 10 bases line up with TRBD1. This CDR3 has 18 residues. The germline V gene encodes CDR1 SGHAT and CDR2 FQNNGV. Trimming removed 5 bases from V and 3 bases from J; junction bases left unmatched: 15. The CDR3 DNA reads TGTGCCAGCAGCATAAACCCCCGGACAGGGGGTTCCAAAGAGACCCAGTACTTC. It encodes CASSINPRTGGSKETQYF.

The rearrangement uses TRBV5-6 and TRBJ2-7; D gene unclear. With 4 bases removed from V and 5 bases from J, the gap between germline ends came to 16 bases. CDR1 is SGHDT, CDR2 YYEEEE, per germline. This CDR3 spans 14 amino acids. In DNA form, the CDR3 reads TGTGCCAGCAGCCCCATGCGGTCGGTAAACGAGCAGTACTTC. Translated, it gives CASSPMRSVNEQYF.

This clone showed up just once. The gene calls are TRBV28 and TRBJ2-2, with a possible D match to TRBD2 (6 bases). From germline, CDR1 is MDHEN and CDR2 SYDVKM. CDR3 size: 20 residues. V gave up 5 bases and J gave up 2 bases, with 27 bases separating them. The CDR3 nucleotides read TGTGCCAGCAGTGCCTATCCTACGCCCGAACCGGGACTCAACACCGGGGAGCTGTTTTTT. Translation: CASSAYPTPEPGLNTGELFF.

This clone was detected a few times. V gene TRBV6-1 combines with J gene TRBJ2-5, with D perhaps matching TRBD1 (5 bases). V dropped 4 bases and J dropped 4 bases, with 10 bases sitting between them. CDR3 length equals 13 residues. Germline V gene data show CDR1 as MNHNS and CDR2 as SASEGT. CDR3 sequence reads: CASSAQEVETQYF. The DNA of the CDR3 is TGTGCCAGCAGTGCACAGGAAGTAGAGACCCAGTACTTC.

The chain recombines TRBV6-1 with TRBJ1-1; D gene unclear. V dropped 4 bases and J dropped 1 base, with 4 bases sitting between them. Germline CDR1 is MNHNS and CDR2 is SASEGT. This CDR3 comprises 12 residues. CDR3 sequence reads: CASSGQNTEAFF. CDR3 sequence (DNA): TGTGCCAGCAGTGGGCAGAACACTGAAGCTTTCTTT.

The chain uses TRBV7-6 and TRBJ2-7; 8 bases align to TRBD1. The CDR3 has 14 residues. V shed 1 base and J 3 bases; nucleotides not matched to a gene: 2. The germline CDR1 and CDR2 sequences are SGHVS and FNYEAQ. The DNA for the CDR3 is TGTGCCAGCAGCTTAGAACAGGGGGTCTACGAGCAGTACTTC. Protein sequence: CASSLEQGVYEQYF.

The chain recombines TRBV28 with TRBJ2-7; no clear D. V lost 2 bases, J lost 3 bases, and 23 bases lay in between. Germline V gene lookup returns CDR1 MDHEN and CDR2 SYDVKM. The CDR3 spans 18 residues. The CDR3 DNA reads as TGTGCCAGCAGTTTAGACGCGTGGCAAGAGCATCCCAACTACGAGCAGTACTTC. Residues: CASSLDAWQEHPNYEQYF.

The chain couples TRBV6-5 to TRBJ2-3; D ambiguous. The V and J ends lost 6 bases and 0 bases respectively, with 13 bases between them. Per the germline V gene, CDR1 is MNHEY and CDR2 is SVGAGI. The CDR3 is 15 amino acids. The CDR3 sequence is CASRISWESTDTQYF. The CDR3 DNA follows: TGTGCCAGCAGGATTAGCTGGGAAAGCACAGATACGCAGTATTTT.

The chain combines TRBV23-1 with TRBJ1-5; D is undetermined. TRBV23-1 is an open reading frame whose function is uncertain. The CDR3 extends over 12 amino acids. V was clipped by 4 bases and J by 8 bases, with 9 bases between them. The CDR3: CASSPRAKPQHF. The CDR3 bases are TGCGCCAGCAGTCCCCGAGCGAAGCCCCAGCATTTT.

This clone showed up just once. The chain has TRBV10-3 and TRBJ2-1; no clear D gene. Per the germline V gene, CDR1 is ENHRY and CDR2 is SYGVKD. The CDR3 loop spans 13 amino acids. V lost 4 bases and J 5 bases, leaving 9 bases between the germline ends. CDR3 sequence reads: CAISGPLHNEQFF. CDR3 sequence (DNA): TGTGCCATCAGTGGCCCCCTTCACAATGAGCAGTTCTTC.

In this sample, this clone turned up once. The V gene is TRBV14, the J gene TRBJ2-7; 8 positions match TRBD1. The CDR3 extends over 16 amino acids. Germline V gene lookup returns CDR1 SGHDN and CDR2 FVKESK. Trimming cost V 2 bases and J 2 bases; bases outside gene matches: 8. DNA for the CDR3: TGTGCCAGCAGCCAACCACGGACAGGGCTCACCTACGAGCAGTACTTC. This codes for CASSQPRTGLTYEQYF.

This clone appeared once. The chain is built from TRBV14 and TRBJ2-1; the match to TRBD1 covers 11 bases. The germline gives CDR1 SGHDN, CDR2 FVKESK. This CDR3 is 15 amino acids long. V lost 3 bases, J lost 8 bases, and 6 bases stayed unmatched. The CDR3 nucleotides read TGTGCCAGCAGCCAGTTTGGACAGGGGGCAGATGAGCAGTTCTTC. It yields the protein CASSQFGQGADEQFF. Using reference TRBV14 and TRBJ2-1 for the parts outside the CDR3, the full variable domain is EAGVTQFPSHSVIEKGQTVTLRCDPISGHDNLYWYRRVMGKEIKFLLHFVKESKQDESGMPNNRFLAERTGGTYSTLKVQPAELEDSGVYFCASSQFGQGADEQFFGPGTRLTVL.

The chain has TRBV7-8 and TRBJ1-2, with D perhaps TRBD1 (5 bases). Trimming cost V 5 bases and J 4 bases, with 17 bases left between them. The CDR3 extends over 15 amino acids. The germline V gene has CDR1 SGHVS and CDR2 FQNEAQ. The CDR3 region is CASSPGQGIAYGYTF. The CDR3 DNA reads TGTGCCAGCAGCCCGGGGCAGGGAATCGCCTATGGCTACACCTTC.

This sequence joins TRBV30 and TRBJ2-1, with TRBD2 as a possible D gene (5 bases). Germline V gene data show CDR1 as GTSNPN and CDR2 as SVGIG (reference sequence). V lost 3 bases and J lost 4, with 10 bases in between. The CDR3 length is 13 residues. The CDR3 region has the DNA TGTGCCTGGAGCCCCGGGATATACAATGAGCAGTTCTTC. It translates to CAWSPGIYNEQFF. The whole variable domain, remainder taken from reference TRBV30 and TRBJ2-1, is SQTIHQWPATLVQPVGSPLSLECTVEGTSNPNLYWYRQAAGRGLQLLFYSVGIGQISSEVPQNLSASRPQDRQFILSSKKLLLSDSGFYLCAWSPGIYNEQFFGPGTRLTVL.

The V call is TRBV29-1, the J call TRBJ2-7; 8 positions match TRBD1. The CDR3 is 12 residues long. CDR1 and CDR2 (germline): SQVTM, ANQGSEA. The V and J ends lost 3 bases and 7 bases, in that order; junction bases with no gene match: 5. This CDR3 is CSVELTGGEQYF. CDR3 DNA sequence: TGCAGCGTTGAGCTCACAGGGGGTGAGCAGTACTTC.

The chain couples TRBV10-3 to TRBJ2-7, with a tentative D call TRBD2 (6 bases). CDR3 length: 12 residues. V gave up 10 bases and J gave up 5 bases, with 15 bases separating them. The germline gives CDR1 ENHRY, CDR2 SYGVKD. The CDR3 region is CATTSTENEQYF. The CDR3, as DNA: TGTGCCACCACTAGCACGGAGAACGAGCAGTACTTC.

CDR3 region: CAWSAGVDGMNTEAFF. The CDR3 bases are TGTGCCTGGAGTGCCGGGGTGGACGGAATGAACACTGAAGCTTTCTTT. The V gene is TRBV30, the J gene TRBJ1-1, with D unclear. V shed 1 base and J shed 0 bases, with 15 bases lying between them. Germline CDR1 and CDR2: GTSNPN and SVGIG (reference sequence). The CDR3 has 16 residues.

CDR3 in amino acids: CASSNPGTGGTYEQYF. Written as DNA, the CDR3 is TGTGCCAGTAGTAACCCCGGGACAGGGGGCACCTACGAGCAGTACTTC. The chain employs TRBV19 and TRBJ2-7, with 12 positions matching TRBD1. The germline V gene has CDR1 LNHDA and CDR2 SQIVND (reference sequence). The junction had 6 bases not matched to a gene; V was cut back by 4 bases and J by 2 bases. The CDR3 runs 16 residues.

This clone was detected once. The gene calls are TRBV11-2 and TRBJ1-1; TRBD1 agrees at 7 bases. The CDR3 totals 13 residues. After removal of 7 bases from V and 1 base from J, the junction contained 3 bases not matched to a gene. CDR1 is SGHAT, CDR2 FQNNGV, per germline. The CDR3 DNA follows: TGTGCCAGCACCTCAGGGGGGAACACTGAAGCTTTCTTT. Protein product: CASTSGGNTEAFF.

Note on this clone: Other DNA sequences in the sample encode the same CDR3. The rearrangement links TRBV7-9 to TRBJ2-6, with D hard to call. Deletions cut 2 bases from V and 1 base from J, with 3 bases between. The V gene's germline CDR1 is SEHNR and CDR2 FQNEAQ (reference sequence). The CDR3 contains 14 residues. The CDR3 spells CASSLSSGANVLTF. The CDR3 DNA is TGTGCCAGCAGCTTAAGTTCTGGGGCCAACGTCCTGACTTTC.

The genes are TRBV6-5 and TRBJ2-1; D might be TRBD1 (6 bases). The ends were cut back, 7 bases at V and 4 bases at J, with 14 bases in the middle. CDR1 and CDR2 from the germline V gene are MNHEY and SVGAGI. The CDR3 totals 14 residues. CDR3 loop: CASTLDRRYNEQFF. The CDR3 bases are TGTGCCAGCACCCTTGACAGGAGGTACAATGAGCAGTTCTTC.

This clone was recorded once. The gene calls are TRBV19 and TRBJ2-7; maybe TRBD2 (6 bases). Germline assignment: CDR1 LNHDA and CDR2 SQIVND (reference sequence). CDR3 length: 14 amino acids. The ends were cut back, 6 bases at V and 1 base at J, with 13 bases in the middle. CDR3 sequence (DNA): TGTGCCAGTAGCGACGGGAGAGGATCCTACGAGCAGTACTTC. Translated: CASSDGRGSYEQYF.

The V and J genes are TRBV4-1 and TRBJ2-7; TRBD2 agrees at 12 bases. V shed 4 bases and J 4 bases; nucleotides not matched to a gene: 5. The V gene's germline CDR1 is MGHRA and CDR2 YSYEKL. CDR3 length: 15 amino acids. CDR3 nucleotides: TGCGCCAGCAGCCTCCGACTAGCGGGAGAGTACGAGCAGTACTTC. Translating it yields CASSLRLAGEYEQYF.

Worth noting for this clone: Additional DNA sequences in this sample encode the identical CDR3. This CDR3 reads CSVAGGYTF. The CDR3 DNA follows: TGCAGCGTTGCGGGGGGCTACACCTTC. The chain joins TRBV29-1 to TRBJ1-2; no clear D. CDR3 length: 9 amino acids. V lost 4 bases, J lost 8 bases, and 5 bases lay in between. Germline CDR1 and CDR2: SQVTM and ANQGSEA.

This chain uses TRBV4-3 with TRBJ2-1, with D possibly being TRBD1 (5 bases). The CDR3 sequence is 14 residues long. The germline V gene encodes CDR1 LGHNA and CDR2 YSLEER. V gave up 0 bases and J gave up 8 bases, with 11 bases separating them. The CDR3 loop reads CASSQDLRAHEQFF. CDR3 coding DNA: TGCGCCAGCAGCCAAGATCTCAGGGCGCATGAGCAGTTCTTC.

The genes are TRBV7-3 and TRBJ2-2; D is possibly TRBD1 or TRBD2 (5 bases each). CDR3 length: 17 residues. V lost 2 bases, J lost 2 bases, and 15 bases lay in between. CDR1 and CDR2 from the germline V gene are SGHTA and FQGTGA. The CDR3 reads CASSLFLAGRNTGELFF. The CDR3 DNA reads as TGTGCCAGCAGCTTATTTCTGGCAGGGAGAAACACCGGGGAGCTGTTTTTT.